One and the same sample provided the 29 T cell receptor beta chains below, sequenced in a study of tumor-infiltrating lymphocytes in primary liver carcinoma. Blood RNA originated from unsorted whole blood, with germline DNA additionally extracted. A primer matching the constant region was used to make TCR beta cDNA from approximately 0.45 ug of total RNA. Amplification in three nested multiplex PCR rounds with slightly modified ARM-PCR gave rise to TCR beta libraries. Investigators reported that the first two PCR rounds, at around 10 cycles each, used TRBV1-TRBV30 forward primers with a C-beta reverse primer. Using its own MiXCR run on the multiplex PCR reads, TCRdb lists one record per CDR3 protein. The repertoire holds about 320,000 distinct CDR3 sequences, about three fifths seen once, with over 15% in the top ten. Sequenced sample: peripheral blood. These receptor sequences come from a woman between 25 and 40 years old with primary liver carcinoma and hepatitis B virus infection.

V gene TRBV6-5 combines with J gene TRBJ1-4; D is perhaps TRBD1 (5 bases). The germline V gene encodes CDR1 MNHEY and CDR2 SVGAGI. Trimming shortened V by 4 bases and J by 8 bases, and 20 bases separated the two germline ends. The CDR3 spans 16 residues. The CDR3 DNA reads TGTGCCAGCAGTTCCCCGCGGGGGACGGGGAGAGAAAAACTGTTTTTT. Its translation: CASSSPRGTGREKLFF.

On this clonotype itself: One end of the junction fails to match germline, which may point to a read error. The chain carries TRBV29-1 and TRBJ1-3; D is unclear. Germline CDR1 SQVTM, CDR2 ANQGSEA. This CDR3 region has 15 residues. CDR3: CSVDAFDTAGNIIYF. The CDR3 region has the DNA TGCAGCGTTGACGCTTTTGACACAGCTGGAAACATCATATATTTT.

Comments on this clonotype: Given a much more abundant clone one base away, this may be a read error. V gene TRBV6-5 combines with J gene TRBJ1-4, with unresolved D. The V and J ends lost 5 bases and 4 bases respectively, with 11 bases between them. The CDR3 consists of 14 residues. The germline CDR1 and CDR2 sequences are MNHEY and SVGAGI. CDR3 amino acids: CASSQDGRNEKLFF. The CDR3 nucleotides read TGTGCCAGCAGTCAGGACGGGCGTAATGAAAAACTGTTTTTT.

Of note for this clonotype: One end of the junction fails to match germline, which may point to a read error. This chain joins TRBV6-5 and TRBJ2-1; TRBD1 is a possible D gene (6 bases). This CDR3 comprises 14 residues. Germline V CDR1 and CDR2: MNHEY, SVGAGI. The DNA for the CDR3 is TGTACCAGCAGGAAGGGGGAAAGGTACAATGAGCAGTTCTTC. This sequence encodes CTSRKGERYNEQFF.

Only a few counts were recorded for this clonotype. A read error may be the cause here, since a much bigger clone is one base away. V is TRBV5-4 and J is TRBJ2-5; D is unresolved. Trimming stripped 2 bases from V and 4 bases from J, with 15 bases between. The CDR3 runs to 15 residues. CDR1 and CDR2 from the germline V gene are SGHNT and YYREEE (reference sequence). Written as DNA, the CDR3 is TGTGCCAGCAGCTTTGACACGGTACGAGGAGAGACCCAGTACTTC. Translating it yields CASSFDTVRGETQYF.

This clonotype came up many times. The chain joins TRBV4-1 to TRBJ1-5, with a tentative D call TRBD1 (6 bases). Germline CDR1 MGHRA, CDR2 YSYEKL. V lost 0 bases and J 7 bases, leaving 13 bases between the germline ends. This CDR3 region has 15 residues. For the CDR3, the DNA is TGCGCCAGCAGCCAAGAGGGGGCGGGACGGCAGCCCCAGCATTTT. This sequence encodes CASSQEGAGRQPQHF.

The CDR3 sequence is CASSLEGSEVEQYF. In DNA form, the CDR3 reads TGTGCCAGCAGCTTAGAGGGAAGTGAGGTCGAGCAGTACTTC. The chain has TRBV7-6 and TRBJ2-7; unclear D gene. The V and J ends lost 1 base and 6 bases respectively, with 13 bases between them. The CDR3 runs to 14 residues. Germline CDR1 reads SGHVS; CDR2 reads FNYEAQ.

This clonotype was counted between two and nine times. The CDR3 protein is CASSFSGSRYEQYF. The CDR3 DNA sequence: TGTGCCAGCAGCTTTAGCGGGAGTCGATACGAGCAGTACTTC. The chain couples TRBV13 to TRBJ2-7, with 9 bases that match TRBD2. This CDR3 is built from 14 residues. V was clipped by 3 bases and J by 4 bases; unmatched bases: 4. CDR1 and CDR2 from the germline V gene are PRHDT and FYEKMQ (reference sequence).

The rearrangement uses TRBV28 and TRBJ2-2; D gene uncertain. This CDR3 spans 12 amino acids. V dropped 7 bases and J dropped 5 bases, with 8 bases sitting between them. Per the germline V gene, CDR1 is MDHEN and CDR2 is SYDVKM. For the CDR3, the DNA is TGTGCCAGCAAAGAAATAACCGGGGAGCTGTTTTTT. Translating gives CASKEITGELFF.

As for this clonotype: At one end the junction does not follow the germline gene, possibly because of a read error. The CDR3 DNA sequence: TGCGCTAGCAGCCAGGATAACAGGGGGCAAAATGAGCAGTTCTTC. This translates into CASSQDNRGQNEQFF. The chain combines TRBV4-1 with TRBJ2-1; TRBD1 aligns across 9 bases. The germline CDR1 and CDR2 sequences are MGHRA and YSYEKL. The CDR3 runs 15 residues.

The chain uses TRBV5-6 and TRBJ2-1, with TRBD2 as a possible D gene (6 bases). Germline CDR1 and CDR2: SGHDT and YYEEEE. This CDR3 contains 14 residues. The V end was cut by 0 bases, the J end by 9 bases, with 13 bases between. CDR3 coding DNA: TGTGCCAGCAGCTTGGTGCGGGATGGGGGTGAGCAGTTCTTC. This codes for CASSLVRDGGEQFF. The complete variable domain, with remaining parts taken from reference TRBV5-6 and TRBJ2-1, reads DAGVTQSPTHLIKTRGQQVTLRCSPKSGHDTVSWYQQALGQGPQFIFQYYEEEERQRGNFPDRFSGHQFPNYSSELNVNALLLGDSALYLCASSLVRDGGEQFFGPGTRLTVL.

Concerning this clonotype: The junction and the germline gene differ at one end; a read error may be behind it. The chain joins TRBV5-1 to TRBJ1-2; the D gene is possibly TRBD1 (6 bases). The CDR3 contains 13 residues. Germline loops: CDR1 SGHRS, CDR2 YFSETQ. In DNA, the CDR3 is TGCGCCAGTAGCTTGGCAGGGGTCTATGGCTACACCTTC. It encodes CASSLAGVYGYTF.

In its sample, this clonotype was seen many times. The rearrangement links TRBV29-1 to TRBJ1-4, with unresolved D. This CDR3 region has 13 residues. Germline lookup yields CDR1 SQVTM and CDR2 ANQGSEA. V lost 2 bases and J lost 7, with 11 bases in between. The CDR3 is CSVEFPLGEKLFF. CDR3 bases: TGCAGCGTTGAATTCCCATTGGGTGAAAAACTGTTTTTT.

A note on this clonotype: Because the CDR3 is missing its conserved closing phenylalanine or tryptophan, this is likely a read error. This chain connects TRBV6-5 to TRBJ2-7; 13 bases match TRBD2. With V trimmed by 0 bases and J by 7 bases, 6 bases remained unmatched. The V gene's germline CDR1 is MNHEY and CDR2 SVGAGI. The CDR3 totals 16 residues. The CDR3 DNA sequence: TGTGCCAGCAGTTACTCAGTTGGACTAGCGGGAGATGAGCAGTACTTA. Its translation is CASSYSVGLAGDEQYL.

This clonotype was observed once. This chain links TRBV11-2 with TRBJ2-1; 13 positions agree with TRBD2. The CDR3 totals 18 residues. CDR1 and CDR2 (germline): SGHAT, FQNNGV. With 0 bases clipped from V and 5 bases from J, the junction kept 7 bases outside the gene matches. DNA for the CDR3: TGTGCCAGCAGCTTAGAGCGGGGGGGACTAGCGGGGAACAATGAGCAGTTCTTC. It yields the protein CASSLERGGLAGNNEQFF.

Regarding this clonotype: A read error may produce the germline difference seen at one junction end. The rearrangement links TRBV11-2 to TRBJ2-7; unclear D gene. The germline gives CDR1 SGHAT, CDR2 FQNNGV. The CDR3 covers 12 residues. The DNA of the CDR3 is TGTGCCAGCATTGCAGCCTCCTACGAGCAGCACTTC. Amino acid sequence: CASIAASYEQHF.

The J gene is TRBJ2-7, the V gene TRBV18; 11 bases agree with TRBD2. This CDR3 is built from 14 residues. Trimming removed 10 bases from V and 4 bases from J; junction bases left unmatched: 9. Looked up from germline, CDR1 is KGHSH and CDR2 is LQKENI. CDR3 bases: TGTGCCAACTCGGAGGTAGCGGGAGGGTACGAGCAGTACTTC. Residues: CANSEVAGGYEQYF.

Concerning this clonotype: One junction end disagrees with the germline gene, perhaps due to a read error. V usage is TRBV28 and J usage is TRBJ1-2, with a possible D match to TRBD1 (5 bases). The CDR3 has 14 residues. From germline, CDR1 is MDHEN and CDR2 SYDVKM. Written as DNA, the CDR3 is TGTGCCAGCAGTTTAAGGGGCGCGTACTATGACTACACCTTC. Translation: CASSLRGAYYDYTF.

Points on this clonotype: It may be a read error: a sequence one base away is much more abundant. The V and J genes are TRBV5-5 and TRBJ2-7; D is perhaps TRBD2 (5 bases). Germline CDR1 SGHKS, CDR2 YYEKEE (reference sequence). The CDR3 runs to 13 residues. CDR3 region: CASSLGPSWEQCF. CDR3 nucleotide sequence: TGTGCCAGCAGCTTGGGCCCCTCATGGGAGCAGTGCTTC.

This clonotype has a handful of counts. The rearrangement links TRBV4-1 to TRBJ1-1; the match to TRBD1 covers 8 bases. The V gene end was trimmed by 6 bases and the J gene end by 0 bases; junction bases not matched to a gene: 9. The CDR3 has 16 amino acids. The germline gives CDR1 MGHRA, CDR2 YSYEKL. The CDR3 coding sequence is TGCGCCAGCAGGATTGGGACAGGTGGAGTGAACACTGAAGCTTTCTTT. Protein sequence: CASRIGTGGVNTEAFF.

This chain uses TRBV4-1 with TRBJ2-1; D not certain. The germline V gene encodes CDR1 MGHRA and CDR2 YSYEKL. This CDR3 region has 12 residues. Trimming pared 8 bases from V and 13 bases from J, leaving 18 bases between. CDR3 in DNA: TGCGCCAGCGAACGAGTTGGCGGTGATCAGTTCTTC. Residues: CASERVGGDQFF.

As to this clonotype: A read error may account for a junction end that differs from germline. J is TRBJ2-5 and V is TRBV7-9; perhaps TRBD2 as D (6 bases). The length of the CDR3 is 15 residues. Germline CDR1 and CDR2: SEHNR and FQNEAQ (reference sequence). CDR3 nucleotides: TGTGCCAACAGCTTAGTAGTCGGGGGTGCAGAGACCCAGTACTTC. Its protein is CANSLVVGGAETQYF.

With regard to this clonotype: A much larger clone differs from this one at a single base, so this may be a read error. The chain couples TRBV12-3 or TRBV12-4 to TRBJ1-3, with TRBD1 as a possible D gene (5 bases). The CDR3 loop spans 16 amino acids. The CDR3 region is CASSLGGASSGNIIYF. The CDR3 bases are TGTGCCAGCAGTTTAGGGGGCGCGAGCTCTGGAAACATCATATATTTT.

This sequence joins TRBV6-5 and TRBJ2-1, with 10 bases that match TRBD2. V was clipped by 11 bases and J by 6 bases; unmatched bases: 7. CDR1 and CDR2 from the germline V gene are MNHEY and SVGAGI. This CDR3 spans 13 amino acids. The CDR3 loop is CAQGIAGGNEQFF. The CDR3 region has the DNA TGTGCCCAGGGGATAGCGGGAGGCAATGAGCAGTTCTTC.

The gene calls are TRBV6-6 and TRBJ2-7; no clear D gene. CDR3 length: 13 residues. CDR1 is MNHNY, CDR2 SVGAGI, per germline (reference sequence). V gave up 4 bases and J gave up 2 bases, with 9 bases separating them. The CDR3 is CASSWADPYEQYF. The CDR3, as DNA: TGTGCCAGCAGTTGGGCAGACCCCTACGAGCAGTACTTC.

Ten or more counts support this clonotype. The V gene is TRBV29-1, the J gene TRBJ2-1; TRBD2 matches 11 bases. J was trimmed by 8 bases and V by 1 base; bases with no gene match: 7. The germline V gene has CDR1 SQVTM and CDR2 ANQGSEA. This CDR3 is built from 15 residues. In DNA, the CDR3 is TGCAGCGTTGAAGGACTAGCGGGAACCCGGGATGAGCAGTTCTTC. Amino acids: CSVEGLAGTRDEQFF.

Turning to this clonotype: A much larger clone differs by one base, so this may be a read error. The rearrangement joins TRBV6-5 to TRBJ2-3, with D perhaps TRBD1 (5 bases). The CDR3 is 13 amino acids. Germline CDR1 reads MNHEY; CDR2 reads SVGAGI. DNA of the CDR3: TGTGCCAGCAGGGGTAGGGGCATGGATATGCAGTATTTT. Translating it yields CASRGRGMDMQYF.

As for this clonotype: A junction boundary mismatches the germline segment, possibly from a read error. CDR3 nucleotides: TGTGCCAGCAGTTATCCCCTAGCGGGGGTTTACAATAAGCAGTTCTTC. Its protein product is CASSYPLAGVYNKQFF. The genes are TRBV6-5 and TRBJ2-1; 10 nucleotides match TRBD2. CDR3 length equals 16 residues. The germline V gene encodes CDR1 MNHEY and CDR2 SVGAGI.

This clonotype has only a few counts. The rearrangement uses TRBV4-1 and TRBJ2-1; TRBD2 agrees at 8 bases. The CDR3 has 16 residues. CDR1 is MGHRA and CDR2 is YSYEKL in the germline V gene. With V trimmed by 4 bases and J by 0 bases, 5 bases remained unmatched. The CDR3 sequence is CASSPQGTSSYNEQFF. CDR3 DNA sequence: TGCGCCAGCAGCCCGCAGGGGACTAGCTCCTACAATGAGCAGTTCTTC.